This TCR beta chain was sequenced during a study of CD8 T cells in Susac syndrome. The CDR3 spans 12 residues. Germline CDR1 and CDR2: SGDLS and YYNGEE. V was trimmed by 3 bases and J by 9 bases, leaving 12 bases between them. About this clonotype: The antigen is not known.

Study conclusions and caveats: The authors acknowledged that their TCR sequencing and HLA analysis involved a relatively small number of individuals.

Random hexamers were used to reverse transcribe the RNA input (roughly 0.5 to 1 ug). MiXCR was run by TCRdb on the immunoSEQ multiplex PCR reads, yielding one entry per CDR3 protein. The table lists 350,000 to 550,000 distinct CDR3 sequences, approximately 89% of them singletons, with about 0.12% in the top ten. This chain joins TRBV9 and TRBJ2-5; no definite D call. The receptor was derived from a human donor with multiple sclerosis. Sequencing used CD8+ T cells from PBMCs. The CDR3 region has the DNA TGTGCCAGCAGCGATAGTCAGGCCGCCCAGTACTTC. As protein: CASSDSQAAQYF. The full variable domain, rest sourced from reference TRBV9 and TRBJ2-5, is DSGVTQTPKHLITATGQRVTLRCSPRSGDLSVYWYQQSLDQGLQFLIQYYNGEERAKGNILERFSAQQFPDLHSELNLSSLELGDSALYFCASSDSQAAQYFGPGTRLLVL.